These 26 T cell receptor beta chains were all obtained from the same sample, sequenced in a study of T cells after yellow fever vaccination. TCRdb reanalysed the 5' RACE reads using MiXCR and keeps one entry per CDR3 protein. The sample records tens of thousands of distinct CDR3 sequences, about 7.2% being singletons. Source: CD8+ T cells sorted from PBMCs, taken 9 to 11 days after the first yellow fever vaccination. The receptor source for this set is a young man who received the YFV17D yellow fever vaccine.

This clonotype has ten or more counts. The chain has TRBV28 and TRBJ2-7; D is unclear. The CDR3 runs to 11 residues. Per germline, CDR1 MDHEN and CDR2 SYDVKM. Trimming took 6 bases from V and 0 from J, leaving 3 bases between them. The CDR3 spells CASRNSYEQYV. CDR3 nucleotide sequence: TGTGCCAGCAGAAACTCCTACGAGCAGTACGTC.

This clonotype was recorded a few times. V and J are TRBV12-3 or TRBV12-4 and TRBJ2-2; D is ambiguous. Deletions cut 2 bases from V and 7 bases from J, with 5 bases between. The length of the CDR3 is 12 residues. Here the CDR3 reads CASSLRIGELFF. The CDR3 DNA reads TGTGCCAGCAGTTTAAGGATCGGGGAGCTGTTTTTT.

Concerning this clonotype itself: Since a much larger clone is just one base distant, this may be a read error. J is TRBJ1-1 and V is TRBV10-3; D may be TRBD1 (6 bases). Per germline, CDR1 ENHRY and CDR2 SYGVKD. CDR3 size: 16 residues. V dropped 3 bases and J dropped 4 bases, with 18 bases sitting between them. For the CDR3, the DNA is TGTGCCATCAGTGACCGGGGGGCGCAGACGAGCACTGAAGCTTTCTTT. It yields the protein CAISDRGAQTSTEAFF.

The sample holds many counts of this clonotype. The chain employs TRBV7-9 and TRBJ2-5; 8 bases match TRBD2. From germline, CDR1 is SEHNR and CDR2 FQNEAQ (reference sequence). V dropped 5 bases and J dropped 4; count of bases not matched to a gene: 6. The length of the CDR3 is 14 residues. CDR3 protein: CASSTNGGGETQYF. Written as DNA, the CDR3 is TGTGCCAGCAGCACCAACGGGGGGGGAGAGACCCAGTACTTC.

For this clonotype: In this CDR3 the conserved last residue, phenylalanine or tryptophan, is missing, so a read error is likely. The chain is built from TRBV20-1 and TRBJ2-1; D gene ambiguous. V was trimmed by 6 bases and J by 2 bases, leaving 11 bases between them. The CDR3 runs 13 residues. CDR1 is DFQATT, CDR2 SNEGSKA, per germline (reference sequence). The CDR3 region is CSAQVATYNEQFL. The DNA of the CDR3 is TGCAGTGCCCAAGTGGCAACCTACAATGAGCAGTTCCTC.

This clonotype has at least ten counts. The gene calls are TRBV11-2 and TRBJ1-1; D is unclear. Germline values: CDR1 SGHAT, CDR2 FQNNGV. The CDR3 has 13 amino acids. The V gene lost 4 bases and the J gene lost 6 bases, with 12 bases spanning the gap. This chain's CDR3 is CASSSVLTPEAFF. For the CDR3, the DNA is TGTGCCAGCAGCTCGGTCCTTACCCCTGAAGCTTTCTTT.

This clonotype was seen at least ten times. The rearrangement links TRBV3-1 to TRBJ2-7, with D maybe TRBD2 (5 bases). The germline CDR1 and CDR2 sequences are LGHDT and YNNKEL (reference sequence). The length of the CDR3 is 14 residues. V lost 0 bases, J lost 7 bases, and 13 bases lay in between. Here the CDR3 reads CASSQERVRREQYF. CDR3 bases: TGTGCCAGCAGCCAAGAGCGGGTCCGCCGGGAGCAGTACTTC.

This clonotype was seen repeatedly, ten times or more. This chain joins TRBV6-5 and TRBJ2-5; tentatively, D is TRBD2 (7 bases). CDR3 length: 15 amino acids. Germline V gene sequence: CDR1 MNHEY, CDR2 SVGAGI. V was pared by 0 bases and J by 10 bases, with 18 bases between. This CDR3 is CASSYSIGGREGQYF. The CDR3 region has the DNA TGTGCCAGCAGTTACTCAATCGGGGGCAGGGAGGGCCAGTACTTC.

This clonotype was detected ten times or more. The chain is built from TRBV29-1 and TRBJ1-1; possible D gene TRBD1, 5 bases. The CDR3 runs 11 residues. The germline V and J ends were trimmed by 8 bases and 0 bases, with 7 bases remaining between them. CDR1 is SQVTM, CDR2 ANQGSEA, per germline. The CDR3 DNA is TGCAGCCTGGGGGTGAACACTGAAGCTTTCTTT. Translated, it gives CSLGVNTEAFF. Filled out from reference TRBV29-1 and TRBJ1-1, the complete variable domain reads SAVISQKPSRDICQRGTSLTIQCQVDSQVTMMFWYRQQPGQSLTLIATANQGSEATYESGFVIDKFPISRPNLTFSTLTVSNMSPEDSSIYLCSLGVNTEAFFGQGTRLTVV.

This rearrangement joins TRBV12-3 or TRBV12-4 to TRBJ1-2, with a possible D match to TRBD1 (5 bases). The V end lost 6 bases, the J end lost 3 bases, and 20 bases lay between the germline ends. The length of the CDR3 is 16 residues. The CDR3 protein is CASSPTQGPRHYGYTF. The CDR3 region has the DNA TGTGCCAGCAGCCCCACCCAGGGTCCACGTCACTATGGCTACACCTTC.

This sequence joins TRBV3-1 and TRBJ1-1; TRBD1 is a possible D gene (5 bases). The CDR3 has 15 residues. Trimming removed 4 bases at V and 2 bases at J, with 14 bases between. CDR1 is LGHDT, CDR2 YNNKEL, per germline (reference sequence). The CDR3 is CASSRNPGPNTEAFF. CDR3 bases: TGTGCCAGCAGCCGCAACCCGGGACCTAACACTGAAGCTTTCTTT.

This clonotype appeared many times. The chain joins TRBV10-1 to TRBJ1-6; TRBD1 matches 7 bases. J lost 5 bases, V lost 3 bases, and 10 bases had no gene match. Germline loops: CDR1 WNHNN, CDR2 SYGVQD (reference sequence). This CDR3 has 17 residues. CDR3 DNA sequence: TGCGCCAGCAGTGATAGGCCCTCCGGACAGGATAATTCACCCCTCCACTTT. This codes for CASSDRPSGQDNSPLHF.

This clonotype was observed a single time. A much larger clone lies one base from this, so it may be a read error. The rearrangement links TRBV4-3 to TRBJ1-4; TRBD1 matches at 9 bases. Per the germline V gene, CDR1 is LGHNA and CDR2 is YSLEER. Trimming removed 0 bases from V and 4 bases from J; junction bases left unmatched: 3. The length of the CDR3 is 16 residues. Written as DNA, the CDR3 is TGCGCCAGCAGCCAAGATGGGACAGGGTGTAATGAAAAACTGTTTTTT. The encoded protein is CASSQDGTGCNEKLFF.

This clonotype was observed many times. A read error may account for a junction end that differs from germline. This chain connects TRBV4-1 to TRBJ2-1, with D possibly TRBD2 on 5 matching bases. CDR1 is MGHRA, CDR2 YSYEKL, per germline. The CDR3 loop spans 14 amino acids. The CDR3 here is CASSQEGGYNEQFF. The CDR3 nucleotides are TGTGCCAGCAGCCAAGAAGGCGGGTACAATGAGCAGTTCTTC.

On this clonotype itself: A single base separates this from a much larger clone, so it may be a read error. The chain links TRBV4-3 to TRBJ2-7, with 12 bases identical to TRBD2. From germline, CDR1 is LGHNA and CDR2 YSLEER. The CDR3 sequence is 16 residues long. CDR3 DNA: TGCGCCATCAGCCCGAGCCCGACTAGCGGGGGATACGAGCAGTACTTC. Amino acids: CAISPSPTSGGYEQYF.

There are a few counts of this clonotype. This chain links TRBV9 with TRBJ2-3; tentative D call: TRBD1 (6 bases). This CDR3 is 14 amino acids long. Per germline, CDR1 SGDLS and CDR2 YYNGEE. With 4 bases removed from V and 2 bases from J, the gap between germline ends came to 11 bases. The CDR3 nucleotides are TGTGCCAGCAGCCCCGGACAGCCCACAGATACGCAGTATTTT. Translated, it gives CASSPGQPTDTQYF. Full variable domain (outside the CDR3, taken from reference TRBV9 and TRBJ2-3): DSGVTQTPKHLITATGQRVTLRCSPRSGDLSVYWYQQSLDQGLQFLIQYYNGEERAKGNILERFSAQQFPDLHSELNLSSLELGDSALYFCASSPGQPTDTQYFGPGTRLTVL.

The table lists this clonotype with a few counts. The CDR3 loop is CASSLDNLGDTQYF. The CDR3 nucleotides are TGTGCCAGCAGCTTGGATAACCTAGGGGATACGCAGTATTTT. J is TRBJ2-3 and V is TRBV9; D is ambiguous. The germline CDR1 and CDR2 sequences are SGDLS and YYNGEE. This CDR3 comprises 14 residues. Between the trimmed V and J ends, which lost 4 bases and 6 bases, there was a span of 15 bases.

This clonotype was picked up many times. This chain uses TRBV11-2 with TRBJ2-2, with TRBD2 matching over 8 bases. The CDR3 runs to 17 residues. The V segment lost 1 base and the J segment 2 bases; nucleotides outside the gene matches: 6. Germline V lookup: CDR1 SGHAT, CDR2 FQNNGV. CDR3 amino acids: CASSLGSSGVNTGELFF. CDR3 DNA sequence: TGTGCCAGCAGCTTAGGGAGTAGCGGGGTAAACACCGGGGAGCTGTTTTTT.

This clonotype was seen repeatedly, ten times or more. The rearrangement uses TRBV4-1 and TRBJ2-5, with D possibly being TRBD2 (6 bases). This CDR3 has 17 amino acids. Germline assignment: CDR1 MGHRA and CDR2 YSYEKL. The V and J ends lost 4 bases and 0 bases respectively, with 18 bases between them. The CDR3 here is CASSRPIVRRDQETQYF. The CDR3 nucleotides read TGCGCCAGCAGCCGCCCGATCGTTAGGAGGGACCAAGAGACCCAGTACTTC.

At least ten counts were recorded for this clonotype. The chain couples TRBV4-2 to TRBJ2-4, with a tentative D call TRBD2 (6 bases). The CDR3 sequence is 14 residues long. CDR1 is LGHNA and CDR2 is YNFKEQ in the germline V gene. V was cut by 2 bases and J by 5 bases, with 10 bases left in between. CDR3 DNA: TGTGCCAGCAGCCAAAGGGTAGCGGAAAACATTCAGTACTTC. Protein: CASSQRVAENIQYF.

This clonotype was recorded at least ten times. The chain joins TRBV27 to TRBJ1-2, with no clear D. Germline loops: CDR1 MNHEY, CDR2 SMNVEV (reference sequence). Trimming shortened V by 7 bases and J by 4 bases, and 13 bases separated the two germline ends. This CDR3 has 13 amino acids. CDR3 amino acids: CASKSRSGYGYTF. For the CDR3, the DNA is TGTGCCAGCAAATCCCGGTCCGGCTATGGCTACACCTTC.

This clonotype appeared many times. The chain employs TRBV7-9 and TRBJ2-5, with 8 bases that match TRBD2. The CDR3 length is 14 residues. V lost 3 bases, J lost 4 bases, and 4 bases stayed unmatched. Germline CDR1 and CDR2: SEHNR and FQNEAQ (reference sequence). In DNA, the CDR3 is TGTGCCAGCAGCTTGGGACTAGAGCGAGAGACCCAGTACTTC. As protein: CASSLGLERETQYF.

In this sample, this clonotype turned up many times. The chain joins TRBV7-9 to TRBJ2-5; unclear D gene. The germline V gene encodes CDR1 SEHNR and CDR2 FQNEAQ (reference sequence). Trimming removed 5 bases at V and 0 bases at J, with 7 bases between. The length of the CDR3 is 13 residues. Here the CDR3 DNA reads TGTGCCAGCAGCCCGCCGTACCAAGAGACCCAGTACTTC. It is translated as CASSPPYQETQYF.

In its sample, this clonotype was seen many times. CDR3 nucleotide sequence: TGTGCCAGCAGCCCATCCCCCGGGACTGAAGCTTTCTTT. This codes for CASSPSPGTEAFF. This sequence joins TRBV12-3 or TRBV12-4 and TRBJ1-1; D is unresolved. Trimming took 6 bases from V and 5 from J, leaving 13 bases between them. CDR3 length equals 13 residues.

CDR3 in DNA: TGTGCCAGCAGCTTAGCGCGAGCAGGGGATTATGGCTACACCTTC. This sequence encodes CASSLARAGDYGYTF. The chain links TRBV7-6 to TRBJ1-2, with D possibly being TRBD1 (6 bases). Germline CDR1 and CDR2: SGHVS and FNYEAQ. V was trimmed by 0 bases and J by 5 bases, leaving 13 bases between them. This CDR3 comprises 15 residues.

This clonotype was seen repeatedly, ten times or more. The gene calls are TRBV5-6 and TRBJ2-3, with D possibly being TRBD2 (5 bases). This CDR3 region has 12 residues. The ends were cut back, 7 bases at V and 5 bases at J, with 11 bases in the middle. CDR1 is SGHDT, CDR2 YYEEEE, per germline. The CDR3 region has the DNA TGTGCCAGCGATAAAGGAGGAGATACGCAGTATTTT. Translating it yields CASDKGGDTQYF.